A single sample is the source of the 5 T cell receptor beta chains below, sequenced in a study of blood T cell repertoires in COVID-19. The table came from immunoSEQ multiplex PCR; TCRdb's copy has only in-frame clones and leaves some out. The sample holds 200,000 to 300,000 clones; around 87% are singletons and the top ten take roughly 3.5%. Source material: PBMCs or T cells enriched from blood (not recorded which). Receptor source: a middle-aged woman with acute COVID-19.

V usage is TRBV2 and J usage is TRBJ1-5; 9 nucleotides align to TRBD1. There are 14 residues in the CDR3. CDR1 is SNHLY, CDR2 FYNNEI, per germline. Unmatched junction bases numbered 7, after V lost 6 bases and J lost 7 bases. Written as DNA, the CDR3 is TGTGCCAGCAGCGGGACAGGGAAGGAACAGCCCCAGCATTTT. Translating gives CASSGTGKEQPQHF.

V and J are TRBV5-1 and TRBJ2-7, with D possibly matching TRBD2 (6 bases). Germline-derived CDR1 and CDR2 are SGHRS and YFSETQ. This CDR3 comprises 14 residues. The V end was cut by 4 bases, the J end by 2 bases, with 13 bases between. This CDR3 is CASSLPGATYEQYF. CDR3 sequence (DNA): TGCGCCAGCAGCCTACCGGGAGCGACCTACGAGCAGTACTTC.

The chain carries TRBV5-1 and TRBJ2-5; TRBD1 agrees at 8 bases. The CDR3 is 14 residues long. With 4 bases clipped from V and 5 bases from J, the junction kept 7 bases outside the gene matches. Germline V gene sequence: CDR1 SGHRS, CDR2 YFSETQ. Here the CDR3 DNA reads TGCGCCAGCAGCACAGACAGGGGACGGGAGACCCAGTACTTC. Protein sequence: CASSTDRGRETQYF.

In this sample, this clone turned up once. In DNA form, the CDR3 reads TGTGCCAGCAGCTTAAAACCGGGACTCTACAATGAGCAGTTCTTC. It codes for CASSLKPGLYNEQFF. The chain has TRBV7-3 and TRBJ2-1, with a tentative D call TRBD2 (6 bases). V was shortened by 1 base and J by 3 bases, with 10 bases between the two germline ends. CDR1 is SGHTA, CDR2 FQGTGA, per germline. The CDR3 length is 15 residues.

The rearrangement links TRBV7-9 to TRBJ1-2; D may be TRBD1 (6 bases). This CDR3 is 14 amino acids long. Germline loops: CDR1 SEHNR, CDR2 FQNEAQ (reference sequence). V lost 1 base, J lost 0 bases, and 6 bases lay in between. DNA of the CDR3: TGTGCCAGCAGCTTAGACAGGGCTAACTATGGCTACACCTTC. This translates into CASSLDRANYGYTF.